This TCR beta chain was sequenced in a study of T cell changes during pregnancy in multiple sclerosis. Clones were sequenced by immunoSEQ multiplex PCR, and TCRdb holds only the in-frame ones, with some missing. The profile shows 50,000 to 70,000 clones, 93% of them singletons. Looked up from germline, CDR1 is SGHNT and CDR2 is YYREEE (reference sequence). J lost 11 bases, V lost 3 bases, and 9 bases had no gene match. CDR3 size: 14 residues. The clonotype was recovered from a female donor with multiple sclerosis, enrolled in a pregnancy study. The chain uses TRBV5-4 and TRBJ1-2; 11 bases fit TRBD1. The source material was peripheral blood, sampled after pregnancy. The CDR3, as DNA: TGTGCCAGCAGCTCCGGCCGGGACAGGGGGTATTACACCTTC. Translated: CASSSGRDRGYYTF.